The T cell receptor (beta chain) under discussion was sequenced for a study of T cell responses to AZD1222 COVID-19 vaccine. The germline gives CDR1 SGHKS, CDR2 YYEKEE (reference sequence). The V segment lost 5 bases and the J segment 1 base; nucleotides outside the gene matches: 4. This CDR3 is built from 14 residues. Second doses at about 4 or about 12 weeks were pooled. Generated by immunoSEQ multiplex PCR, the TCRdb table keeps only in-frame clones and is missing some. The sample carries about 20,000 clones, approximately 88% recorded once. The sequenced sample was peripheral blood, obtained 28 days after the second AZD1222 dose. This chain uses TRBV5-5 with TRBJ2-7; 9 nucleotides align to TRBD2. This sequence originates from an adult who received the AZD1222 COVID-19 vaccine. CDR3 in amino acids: CASSLAGVSYEQYF. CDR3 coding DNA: TGTGCCAGCAGTTTAGCGGGAGTATCCTACGAGCAGTACTTC.